The source of this TCR beta chain is a study of T cells in Graves' hyperthyroidism and ophthalmopathy. Overall study results and limits: Ophthalmopathy onset followed model prediction by a median roughly six months. The blood repertoire included most of the expanded thyroid clonotypes above 0.001. Ophthalmopathy stood apart from stable hyperthyroidism in a 13 V-J model.

The table lists this clonotype with a few counts. Antigen unknown. The CDR3 contains 16 residues. Looked up from germline, CDR1 is MNHGY and CDR2 is SAAAGT. The junction had 2 bases not matched to a gene; V was cut back by 2 bases and J by 0 bases. The source material, RNA transcripts, was used to amplify TCR beta CDR3 regions. A first-round RT-PCR of the TCR CDR3 used the HTBI primer set. MiXCR, run by TCRdb on the multiplex PCR reads, gives a single entry per CDR3 protein. The repertoire has under 400,000 distinct CDR3 sequences, 15% to 18% of them found once; the top ten carry about 27%. Ahead of any ophthalmopathy symptoms, the blood sample was obtained at the first diagnosis of hyperthyroidism.

The TCR comes from a woman younger than 35 with Graves' hyperthyroidism that later progressed to Graves' ophthalmopathy. V and J are TRBV6-8 and TRBJ1-1; 11 positions agree with TRBD1. The sequencing input was blood. The chain's CDR3 is CASSYGDRGVNTEAFF. CDR3 sequence (DNA): TGTGCCAGCAGTTACGGGGACAGGGGGGTGAACACTGAAGCTTTCTTT.